This T cell receptor beta chain was found in a study of cytomegalovirus exposure and HLA in healthy donors. About the research overall: There were approximately 400 genotyped donors. Of these, 81% fell in the genetic ancestry cluster associated with self-reported Caucasian donors.

Samples came from healthy bone marrow donors. Trimming removed 7 bases from V and 9 bases from J; junction bases left unmatched: 4. The CDR3 is 12 residues long. Germline lookup yields CDR1 SGHKS and CDR2 YYEKEE (reference sequence). The PCR employed 60 Vbeta primers together with 13 Jbeta primers. Sequencing used immunoSEQ multiplex PCR; TCRdb keeps in-frame clones, though not all of them. The listing contains about 160,000 clones. The V gene is TRBV5-5, the J gene TRBJ2-1; 10 bases are shared with TRBD2. This receptor was identified in a man aged 25-40 years in good health and CMV-seronegative. Sequencing was performed on PBMCs. The CDR3 sequence: CASAPSGGEQFF. In DNA form, the CDR3 reads TGTGCCAGCGCTCCTAGCGGGGGTGAGCAGTTCTTC.